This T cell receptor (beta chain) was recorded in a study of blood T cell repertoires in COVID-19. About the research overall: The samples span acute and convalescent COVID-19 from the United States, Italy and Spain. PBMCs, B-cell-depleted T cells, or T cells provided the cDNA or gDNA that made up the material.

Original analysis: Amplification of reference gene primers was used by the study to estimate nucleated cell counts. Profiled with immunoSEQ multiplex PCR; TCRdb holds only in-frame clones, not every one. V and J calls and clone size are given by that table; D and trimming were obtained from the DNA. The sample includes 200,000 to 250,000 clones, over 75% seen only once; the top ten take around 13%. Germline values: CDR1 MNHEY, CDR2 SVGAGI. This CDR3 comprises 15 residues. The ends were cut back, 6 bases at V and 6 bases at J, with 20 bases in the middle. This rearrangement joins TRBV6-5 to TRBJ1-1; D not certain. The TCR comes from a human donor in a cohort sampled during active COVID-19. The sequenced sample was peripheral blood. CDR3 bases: TGTGCCAGCAGCCGGCTTCGGGGAGGAAGGGCTGAAGCTTTCTTT. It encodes CASSRLRGGRAEAFF.